Listed below are T cell receptor beta chains from one sample, sequenced in a study of shared clonotypes between healthy human individuals. Assay: immunoSEQ multiplex PCR; the TCRdb copy retains only in-frame clones and omits some. The sample yields around 750,000 clones, less than 85% seen once. The sequenced material came from memory CD4+ T cells sorted from blood. The receptors stem from a woman in her twenties or thirties in good health. CDR3s include the opening cysteine and the closing phenylalanine or tryptophan. D genes are given only for firm matches. The size of a clone is reported for some rows only, either as once, few or many, or as a class for expanded clones.

clone_size	d_call	v_call	j_call	cdr3_nt	cdr3_aa
few	TRBD1	TRBV2	TRBJ1-2	TGTGCCAGCAGTCCGTCGACAGGGTTGGCCTATGGCTACACCTTC	CASSPSTGLAYGYTF
NA	NA	TRBV5-4	TRBJ2-3	TGTGCCAGCAGCGCAATGAGGGCGGACACAGATACGCAGTATTTT	CASSAMRADTDTQYF
NA	NA	TRBV28	TRBJ2-5	TGTGCCAGCAGTCGTGAATGGCCGCGAGAGACCCAGTACTTC	CASSREWPRETQYF
NA	NA	TRBV5-6	TRBJ2-3	TGTGCCAGCAGCTTTCGGAATACGCAGTATTTT	CASSFRNTQYF
NA	TRBD1	TRBV18	TRBJ1-4	TGTGCCAGCTCACCCCAGGGGGCTGGAACTAATGAAAAACTGTTTTTT	CASSPQGAGTNEKLFF
few	TRBD1	TRBV2	TRBJ1-3	TGTGCCAGCAGGGTAGACAGGGCCTTTGGAAAAGTTTCTGGAAACACCATATATTTT	CASRVDRAFGKVSGNTIYF
NA	NA	TRBV28	TRBJ1-6	TGTGCCAGCCGCGGAGGGAGCTCCTATAATTCACCCCTCCACTTT	CASRGGSSYNSPLHF
NA	NA	TRBV6-5	TRBJ1-1	TGTGCCAGCAGTTACACGACAGGGAACACTGAAGCTTTCTTT	CASSYTTGNTEAFF
NA	NA	TRBV9	TRBJ2-1	TGTGCCAGCAGCGTCGGACTGGACTACTCCTACAATGAGCAGTTCTTC	CASSVGLDYSYNEQFF
few	NA	TRBV5-1	TRBJ2-1	TGCGCCAGCAGCTTAGGTCTCCGTCAAGAGGGTGAGCAGTTCTTC	CASSLGLRQEGEQFF
NA	NA	TRBV28	TRBJ2-7	TGTGCCAGCTTGAGGGAACCATACGAGCAGTACTTC	CASLREPYEQYF
once	NA	TRBV19	TRBJ2-5	TGTGCCAGTAGTATAGGCGGCAGCCAAGAGACCCAGTACTTC	CASSIGGSQETQYF
few	TRBD2	TRBV19	TRBJ2-1	TGTGCCAGTAGTATTTGGCTAGCGGATGAGCAGTTCTTC	CASSIWLADEQFF
NA	NA	TRBV2	TRBJ1-4	TGTGCCAGCAGCAGGGATGGGGCTAATGAAAAACTGTTTTTT	CASSRDGANEKLFF
few	TRBD2	TRBV7-2	TRBJ2-5	TGTGCCAGCAGCGTAGCTAGCGGAAGAACGAAGACCCAGTACTTC	CASSVASGRTKTQYF
NA	NA	TRBV7-8	TRBJ1-3	TGTGCCAGCAGCCCAGATAGGACAGTGATCGGGAGTGGAAACACCATATATTTT	CASSPDRTVIGSGNTIYF
NA	NA	TRBV28	TRBJ1-2	TGTGCCAGCAGTTTAGGCGGGGCAAACTATGGCTACACCTTC	CASSLGGANYGYTF
NA	NA	TRBV10-3	TRBJ2-7	TGTGCCATCAGTGAACCGTCCTACGAGCAGTACTTC	CAISEPSYEQYF
NA	NA	TRBV6-5	TRBJ1-2	TGTGCCAGCAGACCCTCGGCCCGGAGTTCTGGCTACACCTTC	CASRPSARSSGYTF
NA	NA	TRBV6-1	TRBJ1-3	TGTGCCAGTGAGAGGGTCCGGGGAAACACCATATATTTT	CASERVRGNTIYF
once	TRBD2	TRBV7-8	TRBJ2-7	TGTGCCAGCAGCTTAGCGGGAGGGCCAAACGAGCAGTACTTC	CASSLAGGPNEQYF
NA	TRBD1	TRBV6-1	TRBJ2-2	TGTGCCAGCAGGACGGACAGGGGGACCGGGGAGCTGTTTTTT	CASRTDRGTGELFF
few	NA	TRBV19	TRBJ1-5	TGTGCCAGCCGACCCACCTCGAAAAGCAATCAGCCCCAGCATTTT	CASRPTSKSNQPQHF
NA	NA	TRBV4-1	TRBJ1-2	TGCGCCAGCAGCCAAGCCTATTCAGCGGATGGCTACACCTTC	CASSQAYSADGYTF
NA	NA	TRBV19	TRBJ1-1	TGTGCCAGTAGTATAGGAGCGGGAGGCACTGAAGCTTTCTTT	CASSIGAGGTEAFF
NA	NA	TRBV6-1	TRBJ2-2	TGTGCCAGCAGTGAGCAGGGATTAACCGGGGAGCTGTTTTTT	CASSEQGLTGELFF
NA	NA	TRBV7-5	TRBJ1-4	TGTGTCAGAAGCTTCAATGAAAAACTGTTTTTT	CVRSFNEKLFF
NA	NA	TRBV7-6	TRBJ2-5	TGTGCCAGCAGCACCGGGACTGAAGAGACCCAGTACTTC	CASSTGTEETQYF
many	TRBD1	TRBV5-4	TRBJ2-4	TGTGCCAGCAGCCAAGACAGGGCTTCGGGCATTCAGTACTTC	CASSQDRASGIQYF
NA	NA	TRBV2	TRBJ2-7	TGTGCCAGCAGTGTAAAGGGGCGCGAGCAGTACTTC	CASSVKGREQYF
NA	NA	TRBV28	TRBJ1-4	TGTGCCAGCAGTTTAGGAGGAGGGGTTGCAAAACTGTTTTTT	CASSLGGGVAKLFF
NA	TRBD1	TRBV5-1	TRBJ2-3	TGCGCCAGCAGCTTGGCCGGGACAGGGCCAGATACGCAGTATTTT	CASSLAGTGPDTQYF
NA	TRBD1	TRBV6-1	TRBJ1-1	TGTGCCAGCAGACGTGACAGGGTGGCTGAAGCTTTCTTT	CASRRDRVAEAFF
once	NA	TRBV5-6	TRBJ2-3	TGTGCCAGCAGCTTGGGCGAAGATACGCAGTATTTT	CASSLGEDTQYF
NA	TRBD2	TRBV9	TRBJ2-1	TGTGCCAGCAGCGGGACTAGCGGGAGGTCCCACAATGAGCAGTTCTTC	CASSGTSGRSHNEQFF
NA	NA	TRBV6-6	TRBJ2-7	TGTGCCAGCAGTTCGGGACCGCCCCGGTACGCGGCCGAGCAGTACTTC	CASSSGPPRYAAEQYF
few	NA	TRBV11-3	TRBJ2-7	TGTGCCAGCAGCCAGGGTGGGGGCTACGAGCAGTACTTC	CASSQGGGYEQYF
NA	NA	TRBV28	TRBJ1-1	TGTGCCAGCATTCCCGCCGGGTGGACTGAAGCTTTCTTT	CASIPAGWTEAFF
NA	TRBD1	TRBV6-5	TRBJ2-2	TGTGCCAGCAGTTACACGGGACAGTACACCGGGGAGCTGTTTTTT	CASSYTGQYTGELFF
NA	TRBD1	TRBV5-1	TRBJ2-3	TGCGCCAGCAGCTTACAGGGGCCTAGCATAGATACGCAGTATTTT	CASSLQGPSIDTQYF
NA	NA	TRBV6-5	TRBJ1-5	TGTGCCAGCAACTCGGGGGTTTCGGGCAATCAGCCCCAGCATTTT	CASNSGVSGNQPQHF
NA	TRBD1	TRBV9	TRBJ1-4	TGTGCCAGCAGCTCTTGGGACAGGCGAAGCGGAAAACTGTTTTTT	CASSSWDRRSGKLFF
NA	NA	TRBV5-1	TRBJ2-7	TGCGCCAGCAGCTTGGTGGAGAGTGGCGAGCAGTACTTC	CASSLVESGEQYF
NA	NA	TRBV28	TRBJ2-4	TGTGCCAGCAGTTCCCCCGGGGTGAAAAACATTCAGTACTTC	CASSSPGVKNIQYF
NA	TRBD2	TRBV23-1	TRBJ2-1	TGCGCCAGCATCCAAACAAGCGGGAGCTCCTACAATGAGCAGTTCTTC	CASIQTSGSSYNEQFF
NA	NA	TRBV6-5	TRBJ2-7	TGTGCCAGCAGCCCGGGACACAAGGGGGGGGAGCAGTACTTC	CASSPGHKGGEQYF
NA	NA	TRBV5-1	TRBJ2-7	TGCGCCAGCAGCTTGGAATATAACTCCTACGAGCAGTACTTC	CASSLEYNSYEQYF
NA	NA	TRBV5-4	TRBJ2-7	TGTGCCAGCAGCTTGGACAGGAGTGGGAACGAGCAGTACTTC	CASSLDRSGNEQYF
NA	NA	TRBV11-3	TRBJ2-3	TGTGCCAGCAGCCCCGGTTCGTTCACAGATACGCAGTATTTT	CASSPGSFTDTQYF
NA	NA	TRBV6-5	TRBJ1-5	TGTGCCAGCAGGATGGACAGCAATCAGCCCCAGCATTTT	CASRMDSNQPQHF
NA	TRBD1	TRBV5-1	TRBJ1-4	TGCGCCAGCAGCTTGGGGACAGGAAGTGAGAATGAAAAACTGTTTTTT	CASSLGTGSENEKLFF
NA	NA	TRBV25-1	TRBJ2-7	TGTGCCAGCAGTGAATGGGGGTCAGGACCTTACGAGCAGTACTTC	CASSEWGSGPYEQYF
few	NA	TRBV6-5	TRBJ1-1	TGTGCCGCCGCTCGGACTGAAGCTTTCTTT	CAAARTEAFF
NA	NA	TRBV7-2	TRBJ2-7	TGTGCCAGCAGCGCAACAGTGCTAGTCCAATACGAGCAGTACTTC	CASSATVLVQYEQYF
NA	TRBD2	TRBV11-1	TRBJ2-1	TGTGCCAGCAGCCAAGGGGCGGGAGCGCAATACAATGAGCAGTTCTTC	CASSQGAGAQYNEQFF